The 12 T cell receptor beta chains reported below all come from one sample, sequenced in a study of T cell clones after liver transplantation. TCRdb keeps only in-frame clones here, not all; method: immunoSEQ multiplex PCR. The sample yields about 75,000 clones, about 85% seen once. Specimen: CD4+ T cells from blood, collected less than 50 months after liver transplant. Receptor source: a human patient who received a liver transplant. T cells may partly derive from the graft donor.

The J gene is TRBJ2-5, the V gene TRBV9, with 7 bases matching TRBD2. Germline V lookup: CDR1 SGDLS, CDR2 YYNGEE. Losses at the gene ends were 4 bases for V and 4 bases for J; bases not matched to a gene: 10. The CDR3 totals 15 residues. The CDR3 DNA reads as TGTGCCAGCAGCCCCGGGGGGATGGCGGGAGAGACCCAGTACTTC. This codes for CASSPGGMAGETQYF.

The chain has TRBV7-2 and TRBJ2-2; no clear D. Trimming stripped 5 bases from V and 4 bases from J, with 8 bases between. The CDR3 extends over 13 amino acids. In germline, CDR1 is SGHTA, CDR2 FQGNSA. CDR3: CASSPWGTGELFF. The CDR3 bases are TGTGCCAGCAGCCCCTGGGGCACCGGGGAGCTGTTTTTT.

The rearrangement links TRBV7-2 to TRBJ2-7; TRBD1 or TRBD2 may be the D gene (5 bases each). The CDR3 loop spans 16 amino acids. Trimming stripped 0 bases from V and 0 bases from J, with 12 bases between. Germline-derived CDR1 and CDR2 are SGHTA and FQGNSA. CDR3 in amino acids: CASSLASGTGSYEQYF. The CDR3 bases are TGTGCCAGCAGCTTAGCGTCCGGGACGGGCTCCTACGAGCAGTACTTC.

This chain links TRBV30 with TRBJ2-2; 8 positions agree with TRBD1. Per germline, CDR1 GTSNPN and CDR2 SVGIG (reference sequence). V was pared by 3 bases and J by 0 bases, with 3 bases of the junction left unmatched. The CDR3 runs 15 residues. CDR3 DNA: TGTGCCTGGAGGGAGACAGGGGCGAACACCGGGGAGCTGTTTTTT. Protein sequence: CAWRETGANTGELFF.

The rearrangement joins TRBV9 to TRBJ1-4; TRBD1 matches 8 bases. Germline loops: CDR1 SGDLS, CDR2 YYNGEE. The CDR3 totals 15 residues. Trimming cost V 3 bases and J 3 bases; bases outside gene matches: 4. The CDR3 nucleotides read TGTGCCAGCAGCGCCCTGGGACAGGCTAATGAAAAACTGTTTTTT. Its translation is CASSALGQANEKLFF.

The chain carries TRBV5-1 and TRBJ1-6; D possibly corresponds to TRBD1 (5 bases). This CDR3 region has 15 residues. CDR1 and CDR2 (germline): SGHRS, YFSETQ. V lost 0 bases, J lost 8 bases, and 12 bases lay in between. DNA for the CDR3: TGCGCCAGCAGCTTGGGTCAGGGTGAGCATTCACCCCTCCACTTT. It translates to CASSLGQGEHSPLHF.

V and J are TRBV7-8 and TRBJ1-3; no definite D call. The CDR3 is 15 amino acids. V gave up 0 bases and J gave up 7 bases, with 13 bases separating them. Germline loops: CDR1 SGHVS, CDR2 FQNEAQ. In DNA, the CDR3 is TGTGCCAGCAGCTTAGCGCACGAGGGTGTCAACACCATATATTTT. Translation: CASSLAHEGVNTIYF.

This chain joins TRBV6-5 and TRBJ2-1; tentatively, D is TRBD1 (5 bases). Germline V gene data show CDR1 as MNHEY and CDR2 as SVGAGI. V lost 6 bases and J 9 bases, leaving 9 bases between the germline ends. The CDR3 is made up of 11 amino acids. Here the CDR3 DNA reads TGTGCCAGCAGGGACATGGGTGAGCAGTTCTTC. Translation: CASRDMGEQFF.

This chain connects TRBV7-3 to TRBJ2-1, with a tentative D call TRBD2 (6 bases). The V gene lost 5 bases and the J gene lost 7 bases, with 18 bases spanning the gap. Per germline, CDR1 SGHTA and CDR2 FQGTGA. The CDR3 runs to 15 residues. The CDR3 sequence: CASSNLRGLGNEQFF. In DNA, the CDR3 is TGTGCCAGCAGCAACCTTAGGGGACTGGGGAATGAGCAGTTCTTC. The whole variable domain, remainder taken from reference TRBV7-3 and TRBJ2-1, is GAGVSQTPSNKVTEKGKYVELRCDPISGHTALYWYRQSLGQGPEFLIYFQGTGAADDSGLPNDRFFAVRPEGSVSTLKIQRTERGDSAVYLCASSNLRGLGNEQFFGPGTRLTVL.

The rearrangement links TRBV7-9 to TRBJ1-4; a possible D gene is TRBD1 (6 bases). Germline CDR1 is SEHNR and CDR2 is FQNEAQ (reference sequence). V shed 5 bases and J shed 3 bases, with 10 bases lying between them. CDR3 length: 14 amino acids. The CDR3 loop is CASSPPGANEKLFF. The CDR3 DNA reads as TGTGCCAGCAGCCCACCAGGGGCTAATGAAAAACTGTTTTTT.

V and J are TRBV7-3 and TRBJ1-1; TRBD1 might be the D (6 bases). The CDR3 extends over 14 amino acids. Trimming took 6 bases from V and 4 from J, leaving 15 bases between them. CDR1 is SGHTA, CDR2 FQGTGA, per germline. The CDR3 bases are TGTGCCAGCAGGTCCACTGGGGGGGCCACTGAAGCTTTCTTT. Protein sequence: CASRSTGGATEAFF.

V usage is TRBV7-2 and J usage is TRBJ2-3; TRBD2 aligns across 12 bases. The CDR3 has 17 residues. The V gene end was trimmed by 4 bases and the J gene end by 3 bases; junction bases not matched to a gene: 8. Germline values: CDR1 SGHTA, CDR2 FQGNSA. CDR3 sequence reads: CASSSDLTSGRTDTQYF. The CDR3 nucleotides read TGTGCCAGCAGCTCCGACCTTACTAGCGGGAGGACAGATACGCAGTATTTT.